The clone carrying this T cell receptor (beta chain) came up a few times. Its antigen remains unidentified. The source of the sample is a study of T cells after yellow fever vaccination. TCRdb itself ran the 5' RACE reads through MiXCR, one entry per CDR3 protein. This table holds 150,000 to 200,000 distinct CDR3 sequences, less than 9% found once. Study-level points and caveats: CD4 and CD8 compartments shared a small share of clonotypes. Re-detected after boosting: most primary clones, 96% of CD4 and roughly 90% of CD8.

Sequenced material: CD4+ T cells sorted from PBMCs, taken 5 days after the first yellow fever vaccination. The sequence was collected from a man younger than 30 who received the YFV17D yellow fever vaccine.

The CDR3 here is CASSQTGTGEGPQETQYF. In DNA form, the CDR3 reads TGTGCCAGCAGCCAAACCGGGACAGGGGAAGGGCCACAAGAGACCCAGTACTTC. This chain connects TRBV9 to TRBJ2-5; 10 nucleotides align to TRBD1. CDR3 length: 18 residues. V shed 4 bases, J shed 2 bases, and the junction held 14 bases outside the gene matches. Per the germline V gene, CDR1 is SGDLS and CDR2 is YYNGEE.